One sample yielded the 27 T cell receptor beta chains listed below, sequenced in a study of cytomegalovirus exposure and HLA in healthy donors. Primers for the PCR totalled 60 Vbeta and 13 Jbeta. The protocol was immunoSEQ multiplex PCR, while the TCRdb copy is restricted to in-frame clones and leaves out a portion. Altogether about 140,000 clones are present, 65% to 85% being singletons, with the ten largest covering around 2.4%. Sample: PBMCs. These receptors all come from a man aged 45-65 years in good health and CMV-seronegative.

V usage is TRBV27 and J usage is TRBJ1-2; 9 positions agree with TRBD1. With V trimmed by 5 bases and J by 2 bases, 9 bases remained unmatched. Germline V CDR1 and CDR2: MNHEY, SMNVEV (reference sequence). There are 16 residues in the CDR3. This CDR3 reads CASSQDRGHVNYGYTF. Written as DNA, the CDR3 is TGTGCCAGCAGTCAGGACAGGGGCCATGTAAACTATGGCTACACCTTC.

The chain links TRBV28 to TRBJ2-7; the D is unclear. There are 14 residues in the CDR3. In germline, CDR1 is MDHEN, CDR2 SYDVKM. Between the trimmed V and J ends, which lost 8 bases and 2 bases, there was a span of 16 bases. The CDR3 spells CASPAAPRTYEQYF. DNA for the CDR3: TGTGCCAGCCCGGCGGCTCCCCGAACCTACGAGCAGTACTTC.

This clone was counted once. This rearrangement joins TRBV7-3 to TRBJ2-7; TRBD1 is a possible D gene (6 bases). The CDR3 sequence is 15 residues long. Trimming left V 1 base short and J 0 bases short, with 10 bases between. The germline gives CDR1 SGHTA, CDR2 FQGTGA. In DNA form, the CDR3 reads TGTGCCAGCAGCTTAAGTCAGGGGAGCTCCTACGAGCAGTACTTC. It codes for CASSLSQGSSYEQYF.

V and J are TRBV2 and TRBJ1-1; 9 bases match TRBD1. Germline CDR1 SNHLY, CDR2 FYNNEI. J lost 8 bases, V lost 6 bases, and 4 bases had no gene match. CDR3 length: 12 residues. As DNA, the CDR3 is TGTGCCAGCAGACCGGACAGGGGAGAAGCTTTCTTT. Residues: CASRPDRGEAFF.

CDR3 region: CASRNQLAGAGSSTDTQYF. The CDR3 nucleotides are TGTGCCAGCAGAAACCAACTAGCGGGAGCCGGATCTAGCACAGATACGCAGTATTTT. The V and J genes are TRBV27 and TRBJ2-3, with 11 bases lining up with TRBD2. CDR1 MNHEY and CDR2 SMNVEV come from the germline V gene (reference sequence). The J segment lost 0 bases and the V segment lost 6 bases, leaving 14 bases of the junction unmatched. This CDR3 region has 19 residues.

This chain links TRBV7-9 with TRBJ2-3, with 9 bases matching TRBD1. With 10 bases clipped from V and 5 bases from J, the junction kept 13 bases outside the gene matches. The CDR3 runs to 15 residues. Germline CDR1 SEHNR, CDR2 FQNEAQ (reference sequence). This CDR3 is CATTGGGQGRDTQYF. CDR3 sequence (DNA): TGTGCCACCACTGGGGGGGGACAGGGTAGAGATACGCAGTATTTT.

The genes are TRBV5-1 and TRBJ2-2, with 16 bases that match TRBD2. The CDR3 loop spans 17 amino acids. Germline V gene data show CDR1 as SGHRS and CDR2 as YFSETQ. Germline trimming cut 7 bases from V and 4 bases from J; bases unmatched to any gene: 7. CDR3 sequence: CASSGTSGGASTGELFF. CDR3 bases: TGCGCCAGCTCCGGGACTAGCGGGGGGGCAAGCACCGGGGAGCTGTTTTTT.

The sample holds a few counts of this clone. This chain links TRBV18 with TRBJ2-1; 9 nucleotides align to TRBD1. CDR3 size: 14 residues. Losses at the gene ends were 5 bases for V and 6 bases for J; bases not matched to a gene: 5. Looked up from germline, CDR1 is KGHSH and CDR2 is LQKENI. CDR3 nucleotides: TGTGCCAGCTCATCCGGACAGGGGAGCAATGAGCAGTTCTTC. Encoded protein: CASSSGQGSNEQFF.

J is TRBJ1-1 and V is TRBV7-8; 11 nucleotides match TRBD1. Germline V gives CDR1 SGHVS, CDR2 FQNEAQ. This CDR3 is 16 amino acids long. Germline trimming cut 5 bases from V and 4 bases from J; bases unmatched to any gene: 9. CDR3 sequence reads: CASSLGQGAQGTEAFF. As DNA, the CDR3 is TGTGCCAGCAGCCTCGGACAGGGGGCGCAGGGCACTGAAGCTTTCTTT.

The rearrangement links TRBV15 to TRBJ2-5, with TRBD1 matching 11 bases. Germline loops: CDR1 LNHNV, CDR2 YYDKDF (reference sequence). The V segment lost 4 bases and the J segment 5 bases; nucleotides outside the gene matches: 6. The CDR3 totals 15 residues. The CDR3 coding sequence is TGTGCCACCAGCATATGGACAGGGGGCGCGGAGACCCAGTACTTC. It specifies CATSIWTGGAETQYF. The entire variable domain, with the rest obtained from reference TRBV15 and TRBJ2-5, is as follows: DAMVIQNPRYQVTQFGKPVTLSCSQTLNHNVMYWYQQKSSQAPKLLFHYYDKDFNNEADTPDNFQSRRPNTSFCFLDIRSPGLGDTAMYLCATSIWTGGAETQYFGPGTRLLVL.

This sequence joins TRBV5-5 and TRBJ1-1; D is undetermined. CDR1 and CDR2 (germline): SGHKS, YYEKEE (reference sequence). V lost 4 bases and J 1 base, leaving 8 bases between the germline ends. The CDR3 has 13 amino acids. The DNA for the CDR3 is TGTGCCAGCAGCGAGGTCCCGAACACTGAAGCTTTCTTT. Its protein is CASSEVPNTEAFF.

The chain links TRBV7-9 to TRBJ2-5, with D possibly TRBD2 on 6 matching bases. The CDR3 has 12 amino acids. V dropped 5 bases and J dropped 14 bases, with 18 bases sitting between them. CDR1 and CDR2 from the germline V gene are SEHNR and FQNEAQ (reference sequence). CDR3 in amino acids: CASSVPATRVYF. The CDR3 DNA reads TGTGCCAGCAGCGTCCCCGCGACTAGGGTATACTTC.

This sequence joins TRBV6-6 and TRBJ2-1; the match to TRBD1 covers 8 bases. With 5 bases clipped from V and 3 bases from J, the junction kept 9 bases outside the gene matches. The CDR3 runs to 16 residues. Per the germline V gene, CDR1 is MNHNY and CDR2 is SVGAGI (reference sequence). The CDR3 loop reads CASSVGPGQGYNEQFF. CDR3 nucleotide sequence: TGTGCCAGCAGTGTCGGACCCGGACAGGGCTACAATGAGCAGTTCTTC.

The V gene is TRBV27, the J gene TRBJ2-7, with TRBD2 identical over 7 bases. The CDR3 extends over 14 amino acids. Losses at the gene ends were 3 bases for V and 2 bases for J; bases not matched to a gene: 4. In germline, CDR1 is MNHEY, CDR2 SMNVEV (reference sequence). The CDR3 sequence is CASSFAAGTYEQYF. The CDR3 DNA reads as TGTGCCAGCAGTTTTGCAGCGGGAACCTACGAGCAGTACTTC.

This chain connects TRBV5-1 to TRBJ2-5; 10 nucleotides agree with TRBD1. From germline, CDR1 is SGHRS and CDR2 YFSETQ. The junction had 2 bases not matched to a gene; V was cut back by 1 base and J by 2 bases. This CDR3 spans 15 amino acids. In DNA, the CDR3 is TGCGCCAGCAGCTTGCGGGGACAGGGGCAAGAGACCCAGTACTTC. Protein product: CASSLRGQGQETQYF.

J is TRBJ2-7 and V is TRBV7-9; 7 bases fit TRBD1. Germline CDR1 SEHNR, CDR2 FQNEAQ (reference sequence). The CDR3 extends over 15 amino acids. Trimming removed 3 bases from V and 3 bases from J; junction bases left unmatched: 8. CDR3 bases: TGTGCCAGCAGCTTCGTCGCAGGGGGAATCTACGAGCAGTACTTC. Amino acids: CASSFVAGGIYEQYF. Variable domain in full (rest from reference TRBV7-9 and TRBJ2-7): DTGVSQNPRHKITKRGQNVTFRCDPISEHNRLYWYRQTLGQGPEFLTYFQNEAQLEKSRLLSDRFSAERPKGSFSTLEIQRTEQGDSAMYLCASSFVAGGIYEQYFGPGTRLTVT.

J is TRBJ2-2 and V is TRBV5-4; a possible D gene is TRBD1 (5 bases). V gave up 4 bases and J gave up 7 bases, with 14 bases separating them. CDR1 is SGHNT and CDR2 is YYREEE in the germline V gene (reference sequence). The CDR3 spans 14 residues. This CDR3 reads CASSPAQGSGELFF. Here the CDR3 DNA reads TGTGCCAGCAGCCCCGCCCAGGGCAGCGGGGAGCTGTTTTTT.

This chain uses TRBV4-1 with TRBJ2-7; 9 positions match TRBD2. This CDR3 has 17 residues. Per the germline V gene, CDR1 is MGHRA and CDR2 is YSYEKL. With 0 bases clipped from V and 4 bases from J, the junction kept 10 bases outside the gene matches. Written as DNA, the CDR3 is TGCGCCAGCAGCCAAGAGGTCGGGAGCGGGGGGTTATACGAGCAGTACTTC. It is translated as CASSQEVGSGGLYEQYF.

This clone was detected once. This chain links TRBV7-8 with TRBJ2-5; D is uncertain. V dropped 3 bases and J dropped 5 bases, with 4 bases sitting between them. This CDR3 comprises 11 residues. The germline gives CDR1 SGHVS, CDR2 FQNEAQ. The CDR3 DNA sequence: TGTGCCAGCAGCTTCGGGGAGACCCAGTACTTC. Translation gives CASSFGETQYF.

The chain employs TRBV14 and TRBJ2-1, with D perhaps matching TRBD1 (5 bases). V lost 5 bases to trimming and J lost 5 bases, with 16 bases between them. The CDR3 is made up of 15 amino acids. CDR1 SGHDN and CDR2 FVKESK come from the germline V gene. The chain's CDR3 is CASSTLERQNNEQFF. CDR3 DNA sequence: TGTGCCAGCAGCACTCTGGAGAGACAGAACAATGAGCAGTTCTTC.

The table lists this clone with a count of one. The chain uses TRBV9 and TRBJ2-3; 8 bases fit TRBD1. The CDR3 loop spans 14 amino acids. J gave up 2 bases and V 7 bases, and 6 bases lay outside the gene matches. The germline V gene encodes CDR1 SGDLS and CDR2 YYNGEE. CDR3 amino acids: CASSGTGFTDTQYF. In DNA, the CDR3 is TGTGCCAGCTCCGGGACAGGATTCACAGATACGCAGTATTTT.

The chain links TRBV7-9 to TRBJ1-1; D remains unclear. V dropped 6 bases and J dropped 1 base, with 9 bases sitting between them. Germline assignment: CDR1 SEHNR and CDR2 FQNEAQ (reference sequence). The CDR3 covers 13 residues. CDR3 residues: CASSLSGNTEAFF. CDR3 DNA: TGTGCCAGCAGTCTAAGCGGGAACACTGAAGCTTTCTTT.

The chain is built from TRBV5-1 and TRBJ2-5; 8 nucleotides match TRBD2. The DNA end is a closer match to TRBJ2-7, so the J assignment may be wrong. The CDR3 contains 14 residues. The germline CDR1 and CDR2 sequences are SGHRS and YFSETQ. Here the CDR3 DNA reads TGCGCCAGCACGCCCTATAGCGGGACCTACGAGCAGTACTTC. This gives the protein CASTPYSGTYEQYF.

The sample holds a few counts of this clone. The chain recombines TRBV5-6 with TRBJ2-4, with 9 bases fitting TRBD1. The CDR3 is made up of 17 amino acids. Germline trimming cut 2 bases from V and 0 bases from J; bases unmatched to any gene: 6. Per germline, CDR1 SGHDT and CDR2 YYEEEE. The CDR3 coding sequence is TGTGCCAGCAGCTTAAGGACAGGGGTTCTAGCCAAAAACATTCAGTACTTC. Its protein product is CASSLRTGVLAKNIQYF.

The chain combines TRBV19 with TRBJ2-2, with D perhaps TRBD1 (6 bases). Germline CDR1 reads LNHDA; CDR2 reads SQIVND (reference sequence). The V gene lost 5 bases and the J gene lost 4 bases, with 14 bases spanning the gap. The CDR3 covers 15 residues. CDR3 region: CASSRDRRRTGELFF. In nucleotides, the CDR3 is TGTGCCAGTAGTCGCGACAGGAGGCGCACCGGGGAGCTGTTTTTT.

The rearrangement joins TRBV4-2 to TRBJ1-3; the D gene is possibly TRBD1 (6 bases). V lost 0 bases to trimming and J lost 2 bases, with 11 bases between them. Germline V gives CDR1 LGHNA, CDR2 YNFKEQ. This CDR3 is built from 16 residues. The CDR3 region has the DNA TGTGCCAGCAGCCAAGAGAGAAACAGGGCTGGAAACACCATATATTTT. This gives the protein CASSQERNRAGNTIYF.

This clone was counted once. For the CDR3, the DNA is TGTGCCAGTAGTATCCTGGACAGGGACTATGGCTACACCTTC. Protein product: CASSILDRDYGYTF. The chain is built from TRBV19 and TRBJ1-2, with 8 bases lining up with TRBD1. The V gene's germline CDR1 is LNHDA and CDR2 SQIVND (reference sequence). The V segment lost 3 bases and the J segment 3 bases; nucleotides outside the gene matches: 3. The CDR3 has 14 amino acids. Looking up the rest from reference TRBV19 and TRBJ1-2 gives the full variable domain: DGGITQSPKYLFRKEGQNVTLSCEQNLNHDAMYWYRQDPGQGLRLIYYSQIVNDFQKGDIAEGYSVSREKKESFPLTVTSAQKNPTAFYLCASSILDRDYGYTFGSGTRLTVV.